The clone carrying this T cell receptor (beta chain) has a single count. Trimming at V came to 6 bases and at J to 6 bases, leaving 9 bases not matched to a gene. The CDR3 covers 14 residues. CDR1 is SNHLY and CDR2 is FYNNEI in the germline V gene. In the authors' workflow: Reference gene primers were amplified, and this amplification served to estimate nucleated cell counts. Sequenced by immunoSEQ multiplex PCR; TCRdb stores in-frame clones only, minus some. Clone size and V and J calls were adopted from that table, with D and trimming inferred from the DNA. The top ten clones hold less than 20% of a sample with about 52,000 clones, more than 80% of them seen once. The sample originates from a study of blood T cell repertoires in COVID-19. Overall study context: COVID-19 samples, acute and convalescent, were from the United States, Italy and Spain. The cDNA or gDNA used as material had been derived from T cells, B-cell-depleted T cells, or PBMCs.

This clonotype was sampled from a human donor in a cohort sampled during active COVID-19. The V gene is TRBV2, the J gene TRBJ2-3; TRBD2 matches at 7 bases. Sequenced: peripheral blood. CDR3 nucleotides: TGTGCCAGCAGATCTAGCGGCACCGCGGATACGCAGTATTTT. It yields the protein CASRSSGTADTQYF.